This entry is about one TCR beta chain. The clone's antigen remains unknown. No clone much larger than this one lies a single base away; base qualities are absent. The immunoSEQ Assay, a bias-controlled multiplex PCR, was used to amplify TCRbeta CDR3 regions from genomic DNA. The published analysis was carried out like this. Nucleated cell counts per sample were estimated from amplification of reference gene primers within the assay. To quantify the absolute abundance of each unique TCRbeta CDR3 rearrangement, sequence reads were collapsed and filtered. For each sample, productive Simpson clonality was calculated as the square root of Simpson's diversity index over productive rearrangements. Held by TCRdb, this immuneACCESS table contains in-frame sequences only and omits some clones. Under half of the omission traces to an unresolved V gene where checked; the cause of the rest is unknown. V and J calls and clone size follow that table, whereas D and trimming were derived from the DNA. The sample contains 310,000 or so clones, about 89% of them found a single time. The ten biggest clones cover roughly a tenth of the sample.

In the prospective study, participants were about 18 to 89 years old, resided in about two dozen geographic areas of the United States, and were enrolled through a virtual design. Cohort assignment in the prospective study relied on participant-reported clinical history from a screening survey and a study questionnaire. Recovered participants in ImmuneRACE Cohort 3 were defined as having two consecutive negative NP/OP PCR tests, clearance from a healthcare professional, or resolution of symptoms. In the prospective study, whole blood, serum and a nasopharyngeal or oropharyngeal swab were collected from each participant by mobile phlebotomists. Prospective study participants could optionally give additional blood draws and questionnaires over a 2-month period. Blood samples from the prospective study were shipped frozen or at room temperature prior to DNA extraction. The germline V and J ends show losses of 7 bases and 5 bases respectively, and no gene match explains 0 bases of the junction. The CDR3 sequence holds 13 residues, the cysteine and phenylalanine included. Only the CDR3 region is kept as DNA, spanning 39 bases read in frame from base 1. As encoded in the germline V gene, CDR1 is SGDLS while CDR2 is YYNGEE.

The record originates from a study of blood T cell repertoires in COVID-19 (dated by TCRdb to 2019 to 2021). Notes on the research overall: Collaborator samples came from the United States, Italy and Spain and covered acute and convalescent phases of COVID-19. The prospective study material was composed of cDNA or gDNA derived from T cells, B-cell-depleted T cells, or PBMCs. The dataset comprised deeply sampled blood TCRbeta repertoires from subjects exposed to, actively infected with, or recovered from COVID-19. A freely available public database, intended as a resource for researchers studying the immune response to SARS-CoV-2, is where the repertoires were released. The samples were drawn from two sources: the first 160 participants of the ongoing ImmuneRACE study, and 1,254 subjects contributed by 6 global collaborators. The sample metadata nearly always contained a de-identified subject ID, COVID-19 status, age in years and sex. HLA class I and class II types, where available, came from metadata supplied by the sample provider rather than from assay-based typing. The investigation overall reported the following: The quantity of clinical and demographic metadata differed by source and by participant and was supplied without curation.

The sequence was obtained from a woman aged 40 to 49 who had recovered from COVID-19. In this chain, TRBV9 is recombined with TRBJ2-2; TRBD2 agrees with 12 junctional bases. Sample: PBMCs or T cells enriched from blood (not recorded which). Here is the DNA: TGTGCCAGCGGACTAGCGGGGACCGGGGAGCTGTTTTTT. Translated, it gives CASGLAGTGELFF.